The 13 T cell receptor beta chains reported below all come from one sample, sequenced in a study of OX40 agonist ivuxolimab in advanced cancers. Method: immunoSEQ multiplex PCR; TCRdb's copy keeps in-frame clones and lacks some. This table holds about 72,000 clones, 81% found once. The sample consisted of CD4+ or CD8+ T cells sorted from blood, taken in a trial of the OX40 agonist ivuxolimab. The receptor set was obtained from an adult with an advanced solid tumor such as melanoma, head and neck, liver or kidney cancer.

This clone ranks as medium-sized (0.01 to 0.1%). The V gene is TRBV4-2, the J gene TRBJ1-1, with D unresolved. V gave up 0 bases and J gave up 0 bases, with 14 bases separating them. Germline V gene lookup returns CDR1 LGHNA and CDR2 YNFKEQ. The CDR3 covers 17 residues. Written as DNA, the CDR3 is TGTGCCAGCAGCCAAGACTATGCAGGTAACATGAACACTGAAGCTTTCTTT. Amino acids: CASSQDYAGNMNTEAFF.

The chain carries TRBV14 and TRBJ2-1, with 11 bases lining up with TRBD1. Germline V gene lookup returns CDR1 SGHDN and CDR2 FVKESK. The CDR3 is 17 residues long. Trimming took 4 bases from V and 7 from J; bases not matched to a gene: 12. CDR3: CASSLTSRDRGLNEQFF. CDR3 nucleotide sequence: TGTGCCAGCAGCCTGACCTCCCGGGACAGGGGGTTGAATGAGCAGTTCTTC. Complete variable domain (other parts from reference TRBV14 and TRBJ2-1): EAGVTQFPSHSVIEKGQTVTLRCDPISGHDNLYWYRRVMGKEIKFLLHFVKESKQDESGMPNNRFLAERTGGTYSTLKVQPAELEDSGVYFCASSLTSRDRGLNEQFFGPGTRLTVL.

V gene TRBV19 combines with J gene TRBJ2-5; 7 nucleotides match TRBD1. CDR1 is LNHDA and CDR2 is SQIVND in the germline V gene (reference sequence). This CDR3 is built from 16 residues. V lost 5 bases, J lost 4 bases, and 13 bases stayed unmatched. This chain's CDR3 is CASSSGTPTGRETQYF. The CDR3 DNA follows: TGTGCCAGTAGTTCGGGGACCCCGACAGGGCGAGAGACCCAGTACTTC.

In its sample, this clone was seen a few times. V is TRBV18 and J is TRBJ1-6; 8 positions agree with TRBD1. The CDR3 has 15 residues. V gave up 5 bases and J gave up 4 bases; unmatched junction bases: 4. The V gene's germline CDR1 is KGHSH and CDR2 LQKENI. In DNA form, the CDR3 reads TGTGCCAGCTCATCGGGACAGGTGTATAATTCACCCCTCCACTTT. Translation gives CASSSGQVYNSPLHF.

This clone turned up a few times. This sequence joins TRBV9 and TRBJ2-1; D uncertain. The germline V gene encodes CDR1 SGDLS and CDR2 YYNGEE. The CDR3 is 15 amino acids. V lost 0 bases, J lost 5 bases, and 12 bases lay in between. The CDR3 coding sequence is TGTGCCAGCAGCGTAGAGGGCAGAACCCACAATGAGCAGTTCTTC. Its translation: CASSVEGRTHNEQFF.

The rearrangement joins TRBV6-6 to TRBJ1-5, with 7 bases aligning to TRBD1. V was clipped by 7 bases and J by 2 bases; unmatched bases: 2. CDR1 MNHNY and CDR2 SVGAGI come from the germline V gene (reference sequence). This CDR3 has 13 residues. The CDR3 reads CASKTGGNQPQHF. The CDR3 DNA is TGTGCCAGCAAAACAGGGGGCAATCAGCCCCAGCATTTT.

V is TRBV5-1 and J is TRBJ1-1, with TRBD1 matching over 7 bases. Germline CDR1 and CDR2: SGHRS and YFSETQ. The CDR3 is 15 amino acids. V dropped 4 bases and J dropped 3; count of bases not matched to a gene: 9. DNA for the CDR3: TGCGCCAGCAGCGTTTCTTTTCAGGGGGACACTGAAGCTTTCTTT. Its protein is CASSVSFQGDTEAFF.

Here the CDR3 reads CASSFTGLAVYEQYF. The CDR3 coding sequence is TGTGCCAGCAGCTTCACAGGGCTTGCGGTCTACGAGCAGTACTTC. The V and J genes are TRBV5-6 and TRBJ2-7; D possibly corresponds to TRBD1 (6 bases). The CDR3 covers 15 residues. Germline lookup yields CDR1 SGHDT and CDR2 YYEEEE. V was cut by 2 bases and J by 3 bases, with 15 bases left in between.

This clone was seen a few times. The V call is TRBV21-1, the J call TRBJ1-2. TRBV21-1 is deemed a pseudogene. The length of the CDR3 is 13 residues. CDR3: CASPYGRWGGYTF. CDR3 bases: TGTGCCAGCCCATACGGGAGATGGGGTGGCTACACCTTC.

This chain links TRBV7-6 with TRBJ2-7, with TRBD2 matching over 11 bases. Unmatched junction bases numbered 9, after V lost 4 bases and J lost 7 bases. Germline loops: CDR1 SGHVS, CDR2 FNYEAQ. The CDR3 consists of 15 residues. DNA for the CDR3: TGTGCCAGCAGCTCCTTTAGCGGGAGGGCCGGGGAGCAGTACTTC. Translation: CASSSFSGRAGEQYF.

The chain carries TRBV5-6 and TRBJ2-1; unclear D gene. Germline-derived CDR1 and CDR2 are SGHDT and YYEEEE. With 0 bases removed from V and 3 bases from J, the gap between germline ends came to 7 bases. The CDR3 extends over 14 amino acids. The CDR3 region is CASSLGAGYNEQFF. CDR3 nucleotides: TGTGCCAGCAGCTTGGGTGCAGGCTACAATGAGCAGTTCTTC. Full variable domain (rest looked up from reference TRBV5-6 and TRBJ2-1): DAGVTQSPTHLIKTRGQQVTLRCSPKSGHDTVSWYQQALGQGPQFIFQYYEEEERQRGNFPDRFSGHQFPNYSSELNVNALLLGDSALYLCASSLGAGYNEQFFGPGTRLTVL.

The chain employs TRBV9 and TRBJ1-2, with 7 bases fitting TRBD1. Germline values: CDR1 SGDLS, CDR2 YYNGEE. Trimming cost V 4 bases and J 6 bases; bases outside gene matches: 6. The CDR3 totals 13 residues. CDR3 nucleotide sequence: TGTGCCAGCAGCCGGACAGGAATTAATGGCTACACCTTC. It codes for CASSRTGINGYTF.

This clone was found a few times. This rearrangement joins TRBV11-2 to TRBJ1-6; a possible D gene is TRBD1 (6 bases). Per germline, CDR1 SGHAT and CDR2 FQNNGV. The CDR3 length is 15 residues. Trimming shortened V by 5 bases and J by 2 bases, and 10 bases separated the two germline ends. CDR3 residues: CASSVRDTYNSPLHF. CDR3 in DNA: TGTGCCAGCAGCGTCCGGGACACCTATAATTCACCCCTCCACTTT.